These 28 T cell receptor beta chains share one sample of origin, sequenced in a study of blood T cell repertoires in COVID-19. Clones were read by immunoSEQ multiplex PCR, and TCRdb kept only the in-frame ones, dropping some. The sample has roughly 100,000 clones, roughly nine tenths seen once. Material: peripheral blood. All receptors come from a man aged 50-59 years in a cohort sampled during active COVID-19.

This clone was seen once. This chain connects TRBV28 to TRBJ1-6; D is possibly TRBD1 (6 bases). V was clipped by 8 bases and J by 8 bases, with 16 bases between them. The CDR3 length is 14 residues. Germline CDR1 and CDR2: MDHEN and SYDVKM. CDR3 in DNA: TGTGCCAGCCGCCCGCGGGGGCAGGATTCACCCCTCCACTTT. Protein: CASRPRGQDSPLHF.

CDR3 protein: CASRRRGEAYNEQFF. As DNA, the CDR3 is TGTGCCAGCAGGCGGCGGGGGGAGGCCTACAATGAGCAGTTCTTC. The chain combines TRBV2 with TRBJ2-1; 8 bases fit TRBD2. Trimming cost V 6 bases and J 2 bases; bases outside gene matches: 6. Germline CDR1 SNHLY, CDR2 FYNNEI. CDR3 length: 15 residues.

This CDR3 is CASSSGQADTEAFF. The CDR3 DNA reads TGTGCCAGCAGTTCCGGACAGGCGGACACTGAAGCTTTCTTT. This chain uses TRBV11-2 with TRBJ1-1; 7 nucleotides match TRBD1. CDR1 and CDR2 from the germline V gene are SGHAT and FQNNGV. The CDR3 is 14 amino acids. Trimming cost V 6 bases and J 3 bases; bases outside gene matches: 7.

This clone was picked up one time. The chain has TRBV6-4 and TRBJ1-2; TRBD1 might be the D (5 bases). This CDR3 contains 14 residues. Germline CDR1 reads MRHNA; CDR2 reads SNTAGT. Trimming pared 0 bases from V and 9 bases from J, leaving 14 bases between. DNA for the CDR3: TGTGCCAGCAGTGACTCTTCCGGGGACTTACGCTACACCTTC. It translates to CASSDSSGDLRYTF.

The V call is TRBV7-9, the J call TRBJ2-3, with 7 bases fitting TRBD1. Germline CDR1 reads SEHNR; CDR2 reads FQNEAQ (reference sequence). V trimming: 3 bases; J trimming: 0 bases; junction bases outside the gene matches: 3. The CDR3 loop spans 15 amino acids. CDR3 DNA: TGTGCCAGCAGCTTTAGGACAGGAAGCACAGATACGCAGTATTTT. It yields the protein CASSFRTGSTDTQYF.

CDR3 region: CASSLGSWGGETQYF. CDR3 bases: TGTGCCAGCAGCTTGGGATCATGGGGGGGCGAGACCCAGTACTTC. This rearrangement joins TRBV5-6 to TRBJ2-5; possible D gene TRBD2, 7 bases. This CDR3 is built from 15 residues. V was shortened by 0 bases and J by 5 bases, with 14 bases between the two germline ends. Germline V gives CDR1 SGHDT, CDR2 YYEEEE. The whole variable domain, filled in from reference TRBV5-6 and TRBJ2-5, reads DAGVTQSPTHLIKTRGQQVTLRCSPKSGHDTVSWYQQALGQGPQFIFQYYEEEERQRGNFPDRFSGHQFPNYSSELNVNALLLGDSALYLCASSLGSWGGETQYFGPGTRLLVL.

DNA for the CDR3: TGTGCCAGCAGTTACGACAGGGAGAACTATGGCTACACCTTC. Amino acids: CASSYDRENYGYTF. This sequence joins TRBV6-5 and TRBJ1-2; the match to TRBD1 covers 7 bases. Germline lookup yields CDR1 MNHEY and CDR2 SVGAGI. After removal of 2 bases from V and 2 bases from J, the junction contained 2 bases not matched to a gene. The CDR3 consists of 14 residues.

This clone was detected once. The J gene is TRBJ1-1, the V gene TRBV18; D unresolved. The ends were cut back, 0 bases at V and 4 bases at J, with 6 bases in the middle. The CDR3 consists of 13 residues. Germline V gene data show CDR1 as KGHSH and CDR2 as LQKENI. Here the CDR3 reads CASSPPGVTEAFF. Here the CDR3 DNA reads TGTGCCAGCTCACCACCGGGAGTCACTGAAGCTTTCTTT.

This clone was recorded only once. The V and J genes are TRBV11-3 and TRBJ2-2; 8 bases are shared with TRBD1. V shed 7 bases and J 7 bases; nucleotides not matched to a gene: 5. Germline CDR1 and CDR2: SGHNT and YENEEA. The CDR3 length is 13 residues. The CDR3 DNA reads TGTGCCAGCACCAAGACAGGGGTCGGGGAGCTGTTTTTT. Translation gives CASTKTGVGELFF.

The genes are TRBV7-9 and TRBJ1-5; D uncertain. Germline V lookup: CDR1 SEHNR, CDR2 FQNEAQ (reference sequence). The ends were cut back, 5 bases at V and 6 bases at J, with 11 bases in the middle. The CDR3 spans 13 residues. CDR3: CASSHEGFQPQHF. The CDR3 DNA sequence: TGTGCCAGCAGCCATGAGGGTTTTCAGCCCCAGCATTTT.

This sequence joins TRBV6-2 or TRBV6-3 and TRBJ1-1; tentative D call: TRBD1 (6 bases). V gave up 6 bases and J gave up 5 bases, with 19 bases separating them. The CDR3 consists of 15 residues. Germline assignment: CDR1 MNHEY and CDR2 SVGEGT. The CDR3, as DNA: TGTGCCAGCAGCCGCGGGGGGGCAACGGGGACTGAAGCTTTCTTT. Amino acids: CASSRGGATGTEAFF.

The CDR3 nucleotides read TGTGCCAGTAGTTCTGGGACACTCACGGGGCAGTACTTC. Translation: CASSSGTLTGQYF. This chain joins TRBV19 and TRBJ2-7; D might be TRBD1 (6 bases). CDR3 length equals 13 residues. Trimming cost V 5 bases and J 9 bases, with 17 bases left between them. Per germline, CDR1 LNHDA and CDR2 SQIVND (reference sequence).

This sequence joins TRBV7-9 and TRBJ2-3, with 9 bases lining up with TRBD1. The germline CDR1 and CDR2 sequences are SEHNR and FQNEAQ (reference sequence). This CDR3 contains 19 residues. V lost 4 bases to trimming and J lost 1 base; unmatched junction nucleotides: 15. CDR3 coding DNA: TGTGCCAGCAGCTCAATAGGGGGACAGGGCAGGGAGCGCACAGATACGCAGTATTTT. It codes for CASSSIGGQGRERTDTQYF. Complete variable domain (other parts from reference TRBV7-9 and TRBJ2-3): DTGVSQNPRHKITKRGQNVTFRCDPISEHNRLYWYRQTLGQGPEFLTYFQNEAQLEKSRLLSDRFSAERPKGSFSTLEIQRTEQGDSAMYLCASSSIGGQGRERTDTQYFGPGTRLTVL.

The chain uses TRBV11-3 and TRBJ2-7; 7 bases are shared with TRBD2. Trimming cost V 5 bases and J 7 bases; bases outside gene matches: 2. Germline V gene sequence: CDR1 SGHNT, CDR2 YENEEA. The length of the CDR3 is 11 residues. The CDR3 region has the DNA TGTGCCAGCAGCACGGGAGGTGAGCAGTACTTC. Its protein is CASSTGGEQYF.

The chain links TRBV28 to TRBJ2-7, with 10 bases matching TRBD1. V lost 2 bases and J lost 6; bases outside the gene matches: 7. Germline V gene data show CDR1 as MDHEN and CDR2 as SYDVKM. This CDR3 has 15 residues. The CDR3 loop reads CASSLLGDRGREQYF. The CDR3 nucleotides read TGTGCCAGCAGTTTACTCGGGGACAGGGGTCGCGAGCAGTACTTC.

The chain has TRBV3-1 (or the pseudogene TRBV3-2) and TRBJ2-7; TRBD2 aligns across 10 bases. The CDR3 sequence is 16 residues long. With V trimmed by 1 base and J by 5 bases, 8 bases remained unmatched. Germline V gives CDR1 LGHDT, CDR2 YNNKEL (reference sequence). The DNA for the CDR3 is TGTGCCAGCAGCCAAGGTCTAGCGGGGGTGGAGAACGAGCAGTACTTC. As protein: CASSQGLAGVENEQYF.

This clone was detected only once. V and J are TRBV5-1 and TRBJ2-3; 8 positions agree with TRBD2. Germline assignment: CDR1 SGHRS and CDR2 YFSETQ. The CDR3 has 14 residues. V shed 7 bases and J 1 base; nucleotides not matched to a gene: 5. CDR3 DNA sequence: TGCGCCAGCGCGGGGGGCGTTGGCACAGATACGCAGTATTTT. As protein: CASAGGVGTDTQYF.

The CDR3: CASKTQDTQYF. The CDR3 nucleotides are TGTGCCAGTAAGACTCAGGATACGCAGTATTTT. The chain links TRBV19 to TRBJ2-3; no reliable D call. Trimming removed 7 bases at V and 6 bases at J, with 8 bases between. CDR1 and CDR2 (germline): LNHDA, SQIVND (reference sequence). There are 11 residues in the CDR3.

The chain is built from TRBV5-1 and TRBJ2-2; possible D gene TRBD2, 6 bases. There are 15 residues in the CDR3. CDR1 SGHRS and CDR2 YFSETQ come from the germline V gene. V gave up 7 bases and J gave up 3 bases, with 16 bases separating them. The CDR3 loop reads CASAPGLQHTGELFF. CDR3 sequence (DNA): TGCGCCAGCGCACCGGGACTCCAACACACCGGGGAGCTGTTTTTT.

This sequence joins TRBV5-6 and TRBJ2-7; D call uncertain. CDR3 size: 16 residues. From germline, CDR1 is SGHDT and CDR2 YYEEEE. V lost 2 bases to trimming and J lost 3 bases, with 18 bases between them. The CDR3 sequence: CASSLGPPQRYYEQYV. As DNA, the CDR3 is TGTGCCAGCAGCTTAGGTCCGCCCCAGCGTTACTACGAGCAGTACGTC.

The chain couples TRBV12-5 to TRBJ1-2; TRBD1 matches 7 bases. J lost 1 base, V lost 6 bases, and 5 bases had no gene match. The germline V gene encodes CDR1 LGHNT and CDR2 FRNRAP. CDR3 size: 14 residues. The CDR3 spells CASGFGDSNYGYTF. The CDR3, as DNA: TGTGCTAGTGGCTTTGGGGACAGTAACTATGGCTACACCTTC.

The chain recombines TRBV14 with TRBJ1-2; possible D gene TRBD1, 6 bases. The CDR3 is 13 amino acids. The V end lost 3 bases, the J end lost 5 bases, and 10 bases lay between the germline ends. The germline V gene encodes CDR1 SGHDN and CDR2 FVKESK. CDR3 in DNA: TGTGCCAGCAGCCAGGGCAGGGGTTATGGCTACACCTTC. It translates to CASSQGRGYGYTF.

This clone was counted only a few times. The V and J genes are TRBV6-1 and TRBJ1-2; D is undetermined. Per germline, CDR1 MNHNS and CDR2 SASEGT. The CDR3 is made up of 13 amino acids. Trimming cost V 2 bases and J 5 bases, with 9 bases left between them. The CDR3 sequence is CASSETPEYGYTF. In DNA, the CDR3 is TGTGCCAGCAGTGAAACCCCAGAATATGGCTACACCTTC.

The chain has TRBV7-9 and TRBJ1-5, with a weak D call TRBD1 (5 bases). Germline V gives CDR1 SEHNR, CDR2 FQNEAQ (reference sequence). The CDR3 extends over 18 amino acids. V was shortened by 1 base and J by 2 bases, with 18 bases between the two germline ends. The CDR3, as DNA: TGTGCCAGCAGCTTAGTTTTAGGACAAAATGGGGGCAATCAGCCCCAGCATTTT. Translation gives CASSLVLGQNGGNQPQHF.

The rearrangement links TRBV6-5 to TRBJ2-3; D is perhaps TRBD1 (5 bases). Trimming removed 7 bases at V and 4 bases at J, with 12 bases between. The CDR3 runs to 13 residues. Germline CDR1 is MNHEY and CDR2 is SVGAGI. CDR3 bases: TGTGCCAGCATGCCAGGGATGGCAGATACGCAGTATTTT. Its protein product is CASMPGMADTQYF.

The V call is TRBV27, the J call TRBJ2-7; TRBD2 aligns across 7 bases. The CDR3 loop spans 17 amino acids. The germline V gene encodes CDR1 MNHEY and CDR2 SMNVEV (reference sequence). The ends lost 2 bases at V and 6 bases at J; junction bases unmatched: 16. The CDR3: CASSLDLRGIPFGEQYV. In DNA form, the CDR3 reads TGTGCCAGCAGTTTAGACTTGCGGGGGATACCCTTTGGCGAGCAGTACGTC.

This chain links TRBV6-5 with TRBJ1-2; D is undetermined. From germline, CDR1 is MNHEY and CDR2 SVGAGI. The CDR3 consists of 13 residues. V was trimmed by 8 bases and J by 1 base, leaving 11 bases between them. CDR3: CASASQDNYGYTF. The CDR3 coding sequence is TGTGCCAGCGCGTCCCAGGATAACTATGGCTACACCTTC.

This chain connects TRBV5-1 to TRBJ2-3; TRBD2 agrees at 12 bases. The CDR3 covers 17 residues. Germline CDR1 reads SGHRS; CDR2 reads YFSETQ. V trimming: 4 bases; J trimming: 2 bases; junction bases outside the gene matches: 8. CDR3 sequence (DNA): TGCGCCAGCAGCCCTGGAACTAGCGGGGGGTACACAGATACGCAGTATTTT. Translating gives CASSPGTSGGYTDTQYF.